This T cell receptor (beta chain) was identified in a study of spatial heterogeneity in lung cancer. Germline V lookup: CDR1 DFQATT, CDR2 SNEGSKA (reference sequence). The germline V and J ends were trimmed by 0 bases and 5 bases, with 11 bases remaining between them. The CDR3 runs to 13 residues. Each CDR3 protein gets one entry after TCRdb re-called the 5' RACE reads with MiXCR. The repertoire consists of around 9,700 distinct CDR3 sequences, with 6.3% occurring once and the leading ten covering around 30%. In its sample, this clonotype was seen a few times. Time point meaning: sample taken at primary tumor resection.

The sequence was collected from a male donor with early-stage non-small cell lung cancer. The chain joins TRBV20-1 to TRBJ2-7, with D perhaps matching TRBD1 (6 bases). Sequenced material: PBMCs, taken at surgery. The CDR3, as DNA: TGCAGTGCTAGAGATGGGACAAGCCACGAGCAGTACTTC. Translation gives CSARDGTSHEQYF.